This T cell receptor (beta chain) stems from a study of blood T cell repertoires in COVID-19 (dated by TCRdb to the early 2020s). The study in broad terms: Collaborator samples came from the United States, Italy and Spain and covered acute and convalescent phases of COVID-19. The prospective study material was composed of cDNA or gDNA derived from T cells, B-cell-depleted T cells, or PBMCs. The dataset comprised deeply sampled blood TCRbeta repertoires from subjects exposed to, actively infected with, or recovered from COVID-19. The repertoires were released in a freely available public database meant as a resource for research on the immune response to SARS-CoV-2. The samples were drawn from two sources: the first 160 participants of the ongoing ImmuneRACE study, and 950 to 1,500 subjects contributed by 6 global collaborators. Nearly every sample came with metadata listing a de-identified subject ID, COVID-19 status, age in years and sex. Where available, HLA class I and class II types were obtained from metadata supplied by the sample provider rather than from assay-based typing.

TCRbeta CDR3 regions were amplified from genomic DNA by means of the immunoSEQ Assay, a bias-controlled multiplex PCR. Turning to the authors' computational methods: The number of nucleated cells in each sample was estimated from the amplification of reference gene primers within the assay. To quantify the absolute abundance of each unique TCRbeta CDR3 rearrangement, sequence reads were collapsed and filtered. Productive Simpson clonality was computed per sample as the square root of Simpson's diversity index over productive rearrangements. TCRdb retrieved this table from immuneACCESS and kept in-frame rearrangements only. Not all clones are present; in checked studies, unresolved V genes account for under half, and no reason is known for the remainder. V, J and clone size are taken as reported in that table, and D and trimming were inferred from the DNA itself. This sample has fewer than 350,000 clones in its table, and around 86% of those were observed once. The biggest ten clones account for 2.5% to 3% of the sample.

The germline V gene specifies SGHTA as CDR1 and FQGNSA as CDR2. Including cysteine and phenylalanine, the CDR3 has 15 amino acids. This entry keeps only the CDR3 DNA: 45 bases, framed from base 1. Between the V and J ends, shortened by 4 bases and 1 base respectively, the junction contains 13 bases. Results the study describes overall, beyond this receptor: The amount of clinical and demographic metadata varied by source and participant and was provided uncurated.

Whole blood was collected in K2EDTA tubes by collaborating institutions according to the institutions' own protocols. For TCRbeta analysis, collaborator samples were shipped as frozen whole blood, as isolated PBMCs, or as DNA extracted from either sample type. On this clone: The clone's antigen remains unknown. It has no much larger one-base neighbor in the sample; base qualities were not kept.

This receptor was identified in a woman in her fifties or sixties with active or convalescent COVID-19. Specimen: peripheral blood. This receptor chain uses TRBV7-2 and TRBJ1-1, with TRBD1 perhaps the D gene, on 5 matching bases. CDR3 reads: CASSSRPGQNTEAFF. In nucleotide form, the sequence is TGTGCCAGCAGCTCCCGACCCGGACAGAACACTGAAGCTTTCTTT.